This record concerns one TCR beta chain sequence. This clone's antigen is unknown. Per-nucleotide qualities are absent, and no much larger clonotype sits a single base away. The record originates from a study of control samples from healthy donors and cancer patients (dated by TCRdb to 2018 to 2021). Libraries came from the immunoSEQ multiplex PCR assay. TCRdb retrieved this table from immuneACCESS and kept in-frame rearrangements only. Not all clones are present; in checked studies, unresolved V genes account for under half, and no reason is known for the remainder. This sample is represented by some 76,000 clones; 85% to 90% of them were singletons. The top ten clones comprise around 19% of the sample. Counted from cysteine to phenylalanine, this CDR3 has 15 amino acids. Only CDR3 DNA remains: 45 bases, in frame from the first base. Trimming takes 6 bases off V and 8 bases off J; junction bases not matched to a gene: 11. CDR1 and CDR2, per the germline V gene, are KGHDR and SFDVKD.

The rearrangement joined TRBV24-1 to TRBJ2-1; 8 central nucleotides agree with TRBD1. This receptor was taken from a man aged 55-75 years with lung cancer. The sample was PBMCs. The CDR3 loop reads CATSYRQGPRDEQFF. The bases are TGTGCCACCAGTTACCGACAGGGGCCACGCGATGAGCAGTTCTTC.